These 10 T cell receptor beta chains were all obtained from the same sample, sequenced in a study of OX40 agonist ivuxolimab in advanced cancers. Measured with immunoSEQ multiplex PCR; TCRdb has only the in-frame clones, and not every one. The table shows about 94,000 clones, with roughly 87% occurring only once. Sample: CD4+ or CD8+ T cells sorted from blood, taken in a trial of the OX40 agonist ivuxolimab. These receptors were taken from an adult with an advanced solid tumor such as melanoma, head and neck, liver or kidney cancer.

This clone was observed once. V gene TRBV12-5 combines with J gene TRBJ2-5; tentatively, D is TRBD1 (5 bases). The CDR3 has 13 amino acids. The germline V gene has CDR1 LGHNT and CDR2 FRNRAP. The V and J ends lost 9 bases and 7 bases respectively, with 18 bases between them. CDR3 sequence (DNA): TGTGCTAGCACGACCGGTAGGGGTGGGACCCAGTACTTC. It specifies CASTTGRGGTQYF.

The table lists this clone with a few counts. The genes are TRBV30 and TRBJ1-1; no clear D gene. The CDR3 is 13 amino acids. Germline V gene data show CDR1 as GTSNPN and CDR2 as SVGIG (reference sequence). V shed 4 bases and J shed 1 base, with 10 bases lying between them. The CDR3 nucleotides read TGTGCCTGGAACAAGGGAGGGAACACTGAAGCTTTCTTT. This encodes CAWNKGGNTEAFF. Based on the CDR3 plus reference TRBV30 and TRBJ1-1, the full variable domain is SQTIHQWPATLVQPVGSPLSLECTVEGTSNPNLYWYRQAAGRGLQLLFYSVGIGQISSEVPQNLSASRPQDRQFILSSKKLLLSDSGFYLCAWNKGGNTEAFFGQGTRLTVV.

Only a few counts were recorded for this clone. The rearrangement uses TRBV7-2 and TRBJ1-2, with 7 positions matching TRBD1. CDR1 SGHTA and CDR2 FQGNSA come from the germline V gene. The CDR3 is 15 residues long. V dropped 5 bases and J dropped 0; count of bases not matched to a gene: 6. CDR3 loop: CASSRTQGTNYGYTF. The CDR3 DNA reads TGTGCCAGCAGCCGGACACAGGGGACTAACTATGGCTACACCTTC.

The rearrangement uses TRBV7-2 and TRBJ2-3; the D gene could be TRBD1 or TRBD2 (5 bases each). Germline assignment: CDR1 SGHTA and CDR2 FQGNSA. The ends were cut back, 2 bases at V and 2 bases at J, with 11 bases in the middle. This CDR3 region has 15 residues. The CDR3 sequence is CASSLSRGPTDTQYF. The DNA of the CDR3 is TGTGCCAGCAGCTTAAGCCGGGGCCCCACAGATACGCAGTATTTT.

The chain joins TRBV29-1 to TRBJ1-2, with a tentative D call TRBD1 (6 bases). The CDR3 extends over 13 amino acids. The ends were cut back, 3 bases at V and 3 bases at J, with 11 bases in the middle. The germline V gene has CDR1 SQVTM and CDR2 ANQGSEA. CDR3 DNA: TGCAGCGTTGAGAGGGGGGCCGACTATGGCTACACCTTC. As protein: CSVERGADYGYTF.

This clone was counted once. The rearrangement links TRBV29-1 to TRBJ2-5; 7 bases match TRBD2. CDR1 SQVTM and CDR2 ANQGSEA come from the germline V gene. Unmatched junction bases numbered 10, after V lost 7 bases and J lost 5 bases. The CDR3 length is 13 residues. CDR3 in amino acids: CSAVPAGTETQYF. The CDR3 nucleotides read TGCAGCGCCGTGCCAGCGGGGACGGAGACCCAGTACTTC. Full variable domain (missing parts from reference TRBV29-1 and TRBJ2-5): SAVISQKPSRDICQRGTSLTIQCQVDSQVTMMFWYRQQPGQSLTLIATANQGSEATYESGFVIDKFPISRPNLTFSTLTVSNMSPEDSSIYLCSAVPAGTETQYFGPGTRLLVL.

This chain connects TRBV6-9 to TRBJ1-2; TRBD1 is a possible D gene (6 bases). The V gene's germline CDR1 is MNHGY and CDR2 SVAAGI. The ends were cut back, 7 bases at V and 0 bases at J, with 15 bases in the middle. CDR3 size: 15 residues. The CDR3 sequence is CASTLDRRANYGYTF. CDR3 bases: TGTGCCAGCACCTTAGACAGGAGAGCTAACTATGGCTACACCTTC.

The V call is TRBV9, the J call TRBJ2-5; D assignment may be TRBD1 or TRBD2 (6 bases each). This CDR3 is 15 amino acids long. V lost 1 base and J lost 4, with 14 bases in between. CDR1 SGDLS and CDR2 YYNGEE come from the germline V gene. The CDR3 spells CASSVSSGGGETQYF. In DNA form, the CDR3 reads TGTGCCAGCAGCGTAAGCTCCGGAGGGGGAGAGACCCAGTACTTC.

This CDR3 reads CASSVSVDRYNTEAFF. CDR3 DNA sequence: TGTGCCAGCAGCGTAAGTGTGGACAGATACAACACTGAAGCTTTCTTT. The chain is built from TRBV9 and TRBJ1-1; weak D call: TRBD1 (6 bases). Germline loops: CDR1 SGDLS, CDR2 YYNGEE. Trimming stripped 1 base from V and 2 bases from J, with 15 bases between. The CDR3 contains 16 residues. The variable domain in full, with the rest retrieved from reference TRBV9 and TRBJ1-1, is DSGVTQTPKHLITATGQRVTLRCSPRSGDLSVYWYQQSLDQGLQFLIQYYNGEERAKGNILERFSAQQFPDLHSELNLSSLELGDSALYFCASSVSVDRYNTEAFFGQGTRLTVV.

The chain is built from TRBV5-6 and TRBJ2-2, with 8 bases lining up with TRBD2. Germline V gives CDR1 SGHDT, CDR2 YYEEEE. The junction had 3 bases not matched to a gene; V was cut back by 4 bases and J by 4 bases. This CDR3 is built from 14 residues. In DNA, the CDR3 is TGTGCCAGCAGCCTCGGGGGGGGCACCGGGGAGCTGTTTTTT. It translates to CASSLGGGTGELFF.